Following are 32 T cell receptor beta chains from one sample sequenced in a study of blood T cell repertoires in COVID-19. Profiled with immunoSEQ multiplex PCR; TCRdb holds only in-frame clones, not every one. This sample has roughly 98,000 clones; 70% to 90% occur once, and the top ten carry approximately 12%. Sequencing was done on a sample of peripheral blood. These receptors came from a woman in her 70s with active or convalescent COVID-19.

The chain employs TRBV2 and TRBJ1-4; tentative D call: TRBD1 (6 bases). V shed 4 bases and J shed 4 bases, with 16 bases lying between them. Germline CDR1 reads SNHLY; CDR2 reads FYNNEI. The CDR3 sequence is 16 residues long. CDR3 in DNA: TGTGCCAGCAGTGGGGACCGAGCCAGGGGTAATGAAAAACTGTTTTTT. It specifies CASSGDRARGNEKLFF. Complete variable domain (other parts from reference TRBV2 and TRBJ1-4): EPEVTQTPSHQVTQMGQEVILRCVPISNHLYFYWYRQILGQKVEFLVSFYNNEISEKSEIFDDQFSVERPDGSNFTLKIRSTKLEDSAMYFCASSGDRARGNEKLFFGSGTQLSVL.

This chain joins TRBV21-1 and TRBJ1-6; no DNA check was done on the table's D call, TRBD1. TRBV21-1 is flagged as a pseudogene. The CDR3 length is 19 residues. The CDR3, as DNA: TGTGCCAGCCGCTCCCCAGAGGGGACAGGGCGAGCCTATAATTCACCCCTCCACTTT. Translated, it gives CASRSPEGTGRAYNSPLHF.

The chain recombines TRBV5-1 with TRBJ2-3, with 9 positions matching TRBD2. The CDR3 has 15 residues. Per germline, CDR1 SGHRS and CDR2 YFSETQ. The junction had 4 bases not matched to a gene; V was cut back by 3 bases and J by 2 bases. CDR3 in amino acids: CASSSLAGYTDTQYF. As DNA, the CDR3 is TGCGCCAGCAGCTCCCTAGCGGGGTACACAGATACGCAGTATTTT.

The V call is TRBV12-3 or TRBV12-4, the J call TRBJ1-1; D perhaps matches TRBD1 (6 bases). CDR3 length: 13 residues. The V end was cut by 7 bases, the J end by 2 bases, with 11 bases between. As DNA, the CDR3 is TGTGCCAGCACCCCCGGGACAAACACTGAAGCTTTCTTT. This codes for CASTPGTNTEAFF.

This sequence joins TRBV6-5 and TRBJ2-4; possibly TRBD1 for D (6 bases). The length of the CDR3 is 11 residues. From germline, CDR1 is MNHEY and CDR2 SVGAGI. V was shortened by 8 bases and J by 7 bases, with 9 bases between the two germline ends. CDR3 protein: CASGQGNIQYF. The DNA of the CDR3 is TGTGCCAGCGGGCAGGGGAACATTCAGTACTTC.

V and J are TRBV2 and TRBJ1-3; 9 nucleotides line up with TRBD1. The trim removed 3 bases at V and 0 bases at J, leaving 3 bases unmatched. The CDR3 runs to 16 residues. CDR1 is SNHLY, CDR2 FYNNEI, per germline. Here the CDR3 DNA reads TGTGCCAGCAGTGAGGGACAGGGCGACTCTGGAAACACCATATATTTT. Translation gives CASSEGQGDSGNTIYF.

CDR3 region: CASSLRDTGYTF. The DNA for the CDR3 is TGTGCCAGCAGCCTCCGGGACACCGGCTACACCTTC. This chain links TRBV7-2 with TRBJ1-2; TRBD1 is a possible D gene (6 bases). V was pared by 5 bases and J by 8 bases, with 12 bases between. The germline gives CDR1 SGHTA, CDR2 FQGNSA. The CDR3 spans 12 residues.

This clone was detected only a few times. The V and J genes are TRBV9 and TRBJ1-6; 7 nucleotides agree with TRBD1. V dropped 3 bases and J dropped 7; count of bases not matched to a gene: 7. The CDR3 spans 15 residues. The germline CDR1 and CDR2 sequences are SGDLS and YYNGEE. CDR3 protein: CASSGGTVLNSPLHF. The CDR3 DNA follows: TGTGCCAGCAGCGGAGGGACAGTCCTAAATTCACCCCTCCACTTT.

This chain connects TRBV10-3 to TRBJ1-3, with 8 bases identical to TRBD1. This CDR3 comprises 14 residues. V lost 6 bases to trimming and J lost 2 bases; unmatched junction nucleotides: 3. Germline V CDR1 and CDR2: ENHRY, SYGVKD. CDR3: CAIREDRAGNTIYF. The CDR3 region has the DNA TGTGCCATCAGGGAGGACAGGGCTGGAAACACCATATATTTT.

J is TRBJ1-1 and V is TRBV15; 9 bases line up with TRBD1. The CDR3 sequence is 17 residues long. CDR1 is LNHNV, CDR2 YYDKDF, per germline (reference sequence). The trim removed 9 bases at V and 1 base at J, leaving 15 bases unmatched. Written as DNA, the CDR3 is TGTGCCACTTCCGGGACAGGGAGACGTGGGGGGAACACTGAAGCTTTCTTT. Translation gives CATSGTGRRGGNTEAFF.

The V and J genes are TRBV11-3 and TRBJ2-1; TRBD1 is a possible D gene (5 bases). Germline CDR1 is SGHNT and CDR2 is YENEEA. V lost 5 bases to trimming and J lost 0 bases, with 8 bases between them. The CDR3 is 14 amino acids. The chain's CDR3 is CASSPDSSYNEQFF. The CDR3 DNA is TGTGCCAGCAGCCCCGACAGCTCCTACAATGAGCAGTTCTTC.

This sequence joins TRBV5-1 and TRBJ2-1; TRBD1 matches at 10 bases. The germline CDR1 and CDR2 sequences are SGHRS and YFSETQ. The CDR3 totals 17 residues. The trim removed 1 base at V and 4 bases at J, leaving 8 bases unmatched. The CDR3 protein is CASSLRVGTGEYNEQFF. CDR3 bases: TGCGCCAGCAGCTTGAGGGTAGGGACAGGGGAATACAATGAGCAGTTCTTC.

V usage is TRBV2 and J usage is TRBJ2-4; D is perhaps TRBD1 (6 bases). Trimming pared 2 bases from V and 0 bases from J, leaving 11 bases between. The CDR3 length is 16 residues. The germline gives CDR1 SNHLY, CDR2 FYNNEI. CDR3 sequence: CASSETGPLAKNIQYF. CDR3 nucleotide sequence: TGTGCCAGCAGTGAAACAGGGCCCCTAGCCAAAAACATTCAGTACTTC.

This chain uses TRBV6-1 with TRBJ1-2; D not certain. Germline V CDR1 and CDR2: MNHNS, SASEGT. This CDR3 has 15 residues. The V gene lost 1 base and the J gene lost 6 bases, with 15 bases spanning the gap. CDR3 sequence: CASSEGRGGSHGYTF. The CDR3, as DNA: TGTGCCAGCAGTGAAGGGCGAGGAGGGTCCCATGGCTACACCTTC.

V gene TRBV2 combines with J gene TRBJ1-2; 8 bases agree with TRBD1. Germline assignment: CDR1 SNHLY and CDR2 FYNNEI. Trimming at V came to 5 bases and at J to 4 bases, leaving 6 bases not matched to a gene. The length of the CDR3 is 14 residues. This CDR3 is CASSPYTGGYGYTF. The CDR3 bases are TGTGCCAGCAGTCCCTACACAGGGGGCTATGGCTACACCTTC. The entire variable domain, with the rest obtained from reference TRBV2 and TRBJ1-2, is as follows: EPEVTQTPSHQVTQMGQEVILRCVPISNHLYFYWYRQILGQKVEFLVSFYNNEISEKSEIFDDQFSVERPDGSNFTLKIRSTKLEDSAMYFCASSPYTGGYGYTFGSGTRLTVV.

The genes are TRBV5-1 and TRBJ1-6; tentative D call: TRBD1 (5 bases). This CDR3 comprises 15 residues. V was trimmed by 5 bases and J by 8 bases, leaving 17 bases between them. Looked up from germline, CDR1 is SGHRS and CDR2 is YFSETQ. In nucleotides, the CDR3 is TGCGCCAGCAGAATGTCAGGGATAGGGGATTCACCCCTCCACTTT. Translated: CASRMSGIGDSPLHF. The complete variable domain, with remaining parts taken from reference TRBV5-1 and TRBJ1-6, reads KAGVTQTPRYLIKTRGQQVTLSCSPISGHRSVSWYQQTPGQGLQFLFEYFSETQRNKGNFPGRFSGRQFSNSRSEMNVSTLELGDSALYLCASRMSGIGDSPLHFGNGTRLTVT.

This clone is medium-sized (0.01 to 0.1%) within its sample. CDR3 DNA: TGCGCCAGCAGCCAGGTCTTGGGACAGGGGTACAACGAGCAGTACTTC. Residues: CASSQVLGQGYNEQYF. The J gene is TRBJ2-7, the V gene TRBV4-1, with TRBD1 matching 10 bases. This CDR3 has 16 amino acids. The germline CDR1 and CDR2 sequences are MGHRA and YSYEKL. After removal of 3 bases from V and 5 bases from J, the junction contained 10 bases not matched to a gene.

The chain combines TRBV9 with TRBJ1-6; D ambiguous. The CDR3 covers 13 residues. Trimming removed 4 bases from V and 6 bases from J, with 8 bases in between. Germline values: CDR1 SGDLS, CDR2 YYNGEE. The CDR3 loop is CASSIWSNSPLHF. The DNA for the CDR3 is TGTGCCAGCAGCATCTGGAGTAATTCACCCCTCCACTTT.

V usage is TRBV19 and J usage is TRBJ1-2, with D hard to call. The germline V and J ends were trimmed by 3 bases and 4 bases, with 24 bases remaining between them. CDR3 length equals 18 residues. Germline loops: CDR1 LNHDA, CDR2 SQIVND (reference sequence). CDR3 residues: CASSMAPLAGPESYGYTF. CDR3 coding DNA: TGTGCCAGTAGTATGGCCCCATTGGCAGGCCCCGAAAGCTATGGCTACACCTTC.

The V and J genes are TRBV5-1 and TRBJ1-3; D remains ambiguous. The CDR3 spans 14 residues. The V and J ends lost 4 bases and 0 bases respectively, with 8 bases between them. The germline V gene has CDR1 SGHRS and CDR2 YFSETQ. This chain's CDR3 is CASSPGSSGNTIYF. DNA for the CDR3: TGCGCCAGCAGCCCGGGTAGCTCTGGAAACACCATATATTTT.

CDR3 protein: CASSRNGPGNNEQFF. The CDR3 region has the DNA TGTGCCAGTAGTAGAAACGGCCCCGGGAACAATGAGCAGTTCTTC. The rearrangement uses TRBV19 and TRBJ2-1; maybe TRBD2 (5 bases). CDR1 LNHDA and CDR2 SQIVND come from the germline V gene (reference sequence). The CDR3 is 15 amino acids. V dropped 4 bases and J dropped 5 bases, with 15 bases sitting between them.

The chain employs TRBV5-4 and TRBJ2-5; no definite D call. V was shortened by 0 bases and J by 1 base, with 4 bases between the two germline ends. Germline-derived CDR1 and CDR2 are SGHNT and YYREEE (reference sequence). The CDR3 is 13 residues long. DNA for the CDR3: TGTGCCAGCAGCTTGGTCTCCCAAGAGACCCAGTACTTC. This translates into CASSLVSQETQYF.

The rearrangement links TRBV10-3 to TRBJ1-1, with TRBD1 matching over 8 bases. Per germline, CDR1 ENHRY and CDR2 SYGVKD. The CDR3 is made up of 15 amino acids. Germline trimming cut 6 bases from V and 1 base from J; bases unmatched to any gene: 7. Written as DNA, the CDR3 is TGTGCCATCAGCGTAGAGGGGACAGGGAACACTGAAGCTTTCTTT. Its translation: CAISVEGTGNTEAFF.

V usage is TRBV18 and J usage is TRBJ2-7, with D tentatively TRBD1 (6 bases). Germline V gene data show CDR1 as KGHSH and CDR2 as LQKENI. V gave up 0 bases and J gave up 7 bases, with 10 bases separating them. CDR3 length equals 13 residues. The CDR3 spells CASSPPQGWEQYF. Here the CDR3 DNA reads TGTGCCAGCTCACCACCTCAGGGGTGGGAGCAGTACTTC.

This clone has a handful of counts. The chain has TRBV6-5 and TRBJ2-1; 7 nucleotides line up with TRBD2. V lost 0 bases and J lost 4; bases outside the gene matches: 3. Germline CDR1 reads MNHEY; CDR2 reads SVGAGI. The CDR3 is 15 residues long. The CDR3 DNA reads as TGTGCCAGCAGTTACTCGACTAGCCTTTACAATGAGCAGTTCTTC. This codes for CASSYSTSLYNEQFF.

The chain uses TRBV12-3 or TRBV12-4 and TRBJ1-2, with 7 bases matching TRBD1. The CDR3 runs 13 residues. Trimming at V came to 4 bases and at J to 6 bases, leaving 5 bases not matched to a gene. The DNA of the CDR3 is TGTGCCAGCAGTTGGGGACAGTCAAATGGCTACACCTTC. It codes for CASSWGQSNGYTF.

The V call is TRBV6-5, the J call TRBJ1-2; tentative D call: TRBD1 (6 bases). The germline gives CDR1 MNHEY, CDR2 SVGAGI. Trimming removed 7 bases from V and 2 bases from J, with 17 bases in between. This CDR3 comprises 15 residues. The DNA of the CDR3 is TGTGCCAGCATAAGTATGGGGACAACAAACTATGGCTACACCTTC. As protein: CASISMGTTNYGYTF.

The rearrangement joins TRBV29-1 to TRBJ2-3; TRBD1 is a possible D gene (5 bases). This CDR3 comprises 13 residues. Germline V gene data show CDR1 as SQVTM and CDR2 as ANQGSEA. Trimming took 4 bases from V and 2 from J, leaving 10 bases between them. The DNA for the CDR3 is TGCAGCGTTGGGCAGGGCACCACAGATACGCAGTATTTT. Translated, it gives CSVGQGTTDTQYF.

This chain joins TRBV24-1 and TRBJ2-5; 10 bases are a match to TRBD1. V shed 3 bases, J shed 2 bases, and the junction held 5 bases outside the gene matches. The CDR3 has 16 residues. Germline V gives CDR1 KGHDR, CDR2 SFDVKD. This CDR3 is CATSDKPGQGQETQYF. CDR3 bases: TGTGCCACCAGTGATAAACCGGGACAGGGGCAAGAGACCCAGTACTTC.

The V gene is TRBV20-1, the J gene TRBJ1-5; possible D gene TRBD1, 6 bases. CDR3 length equals 14 residues. Germline assignment: CDR1 DFQATT and CDR2 SNEGSKA (reference sequence). The V end lost 3 bases, the J end lost 2 bases, and 11 bases lay between the germline ends. Here the CDR3 DNA reads TGCAGTGCTAGTATACCAGGGGGCAATCAGCCCCAGCATTTT. Translating gives CSASIPGGNQPQHF.

The chain links TRBV28 to TRBJ1-2; 10 bases are shared with TRBD1. With 4 bases clipped from V and 8 bases from J, the junction kept 10 bases outside the gene matches. The germline V gene has CDR1 MDHEN and CDR2 SYDVKM. This CDR3 has 15 amino acids. CDR3 coding DNA: TGTGCCAGCAGTTCCCCGGGACAGGGGAGTTGGGGCTACACCTTC. Translated: CASSSPGQGSWGYTF.

This chain uses TRBV5-4 with TRBJ1-2; the match to TRBD1 covers 9 bases. CDR1 SGHNT and CDR2 YYREEE come from the germline V gene (reference sequence). The junction had 5 bases not matched to a gene; V was cut back by 4 bases and J by 4 bases. The CDR3 runs to 14 residues. CDR3 sequence: CASSTGQGLYGYTF. CDR3 DNA: TGTGCCAGCAGCACGGGACAGGGCCTCTATGGCTACACCTTC.